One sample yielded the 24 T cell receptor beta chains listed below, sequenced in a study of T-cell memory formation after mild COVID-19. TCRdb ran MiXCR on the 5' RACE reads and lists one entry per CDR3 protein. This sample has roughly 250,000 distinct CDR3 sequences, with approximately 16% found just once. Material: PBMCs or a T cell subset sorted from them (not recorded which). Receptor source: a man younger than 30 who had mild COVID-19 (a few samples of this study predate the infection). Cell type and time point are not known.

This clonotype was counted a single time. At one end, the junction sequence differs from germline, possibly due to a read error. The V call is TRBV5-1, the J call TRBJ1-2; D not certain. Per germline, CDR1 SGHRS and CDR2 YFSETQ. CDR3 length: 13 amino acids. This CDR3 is CASSLDQNFGYTF. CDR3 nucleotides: TGCGCCAGCAGCTTGGATCAAAACTTTGGCTACACCTTC.

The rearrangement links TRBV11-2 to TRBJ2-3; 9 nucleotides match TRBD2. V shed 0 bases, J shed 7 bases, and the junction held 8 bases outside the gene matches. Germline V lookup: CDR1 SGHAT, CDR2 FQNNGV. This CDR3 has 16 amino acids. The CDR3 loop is CASSLDFGTSLHTQYF. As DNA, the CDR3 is TGTGCCAGCAGCTTAGATTTCGGGACTAGCCTTCATACGCAGTATTTT.

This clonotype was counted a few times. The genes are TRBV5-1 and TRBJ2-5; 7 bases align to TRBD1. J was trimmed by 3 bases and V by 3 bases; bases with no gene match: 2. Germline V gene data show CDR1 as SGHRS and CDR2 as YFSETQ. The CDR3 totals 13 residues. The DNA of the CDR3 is TGCGCCAGCAGCTGGGGGACAGAAGAGACCCAGTACTTC. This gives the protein CASSWGTEETQYF.

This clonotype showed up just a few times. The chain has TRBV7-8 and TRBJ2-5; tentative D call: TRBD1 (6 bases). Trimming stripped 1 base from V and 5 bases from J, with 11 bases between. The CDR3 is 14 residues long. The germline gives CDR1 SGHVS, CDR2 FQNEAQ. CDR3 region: CASSLVGGRETQYF. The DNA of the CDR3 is TGTGCCAGCAGCTTAGTAGGGGGTCGTGAGACCCAGTACTTC.

CDR3 amino acids: CASSLSPGYEQYF. The CDR3 bases are TGTGCCAGCAGCTTATCCCCCGGATACGAGCAGTACTTC. V gene TRBV7-6 combines with J gene TRBJ2-7; no clear D gene. The CDR3 length is 13 residues. The germline CDR1 and CDR2 sequences are SGHVS and FNYEAQ. Trimming stripped 2 bases from V and 4 bases from J, with 9 bases between.

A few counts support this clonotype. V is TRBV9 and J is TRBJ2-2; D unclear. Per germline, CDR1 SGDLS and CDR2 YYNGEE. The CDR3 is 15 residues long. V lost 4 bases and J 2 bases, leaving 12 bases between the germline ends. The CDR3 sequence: CASSHRVTNTGELFF. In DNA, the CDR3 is TGTGCCAGCAGCCACCGGGTCACCAACACCGGGGAGCTGTTTTTT.

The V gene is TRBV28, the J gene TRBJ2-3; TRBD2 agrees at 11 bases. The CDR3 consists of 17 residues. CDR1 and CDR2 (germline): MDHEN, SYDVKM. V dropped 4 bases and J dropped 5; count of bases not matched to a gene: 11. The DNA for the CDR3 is TGTGCCAGCAGTTCAGCCTCTAGCGGGAGGTCGTTAGATACGCAGTATTTT. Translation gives CASSSASSGRSLDTQYF.

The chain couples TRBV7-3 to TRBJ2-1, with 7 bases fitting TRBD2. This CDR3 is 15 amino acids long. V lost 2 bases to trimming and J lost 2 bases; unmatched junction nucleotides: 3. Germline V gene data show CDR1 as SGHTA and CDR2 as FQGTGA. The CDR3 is CASSLWAGAYNEQFF. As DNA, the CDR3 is TGTGCCAGCAGCTTATGGGCGGGAGCCTACAATGAGCAGTTCTTC.

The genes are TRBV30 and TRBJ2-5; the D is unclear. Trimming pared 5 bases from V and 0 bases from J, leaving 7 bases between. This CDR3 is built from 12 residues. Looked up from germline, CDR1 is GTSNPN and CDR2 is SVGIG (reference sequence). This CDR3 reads CAWAQYQETQYF. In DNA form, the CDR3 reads TGTGCCTGGGCCCAATACCAAGAGACCCAGTACTTC.

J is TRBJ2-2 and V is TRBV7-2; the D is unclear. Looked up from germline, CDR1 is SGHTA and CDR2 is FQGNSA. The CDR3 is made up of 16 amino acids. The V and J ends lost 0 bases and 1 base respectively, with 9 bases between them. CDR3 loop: CASSLAQAMNTGELFF. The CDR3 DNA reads TGTGCCAGCAGCTTAGCGCAGGCCATGAACACCGGGGAGCTGTTTTTT.

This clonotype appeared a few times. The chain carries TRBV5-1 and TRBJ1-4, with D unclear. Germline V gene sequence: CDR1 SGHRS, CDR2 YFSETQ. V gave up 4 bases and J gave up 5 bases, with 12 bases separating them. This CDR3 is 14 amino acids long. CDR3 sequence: CASSLRRENEKLFF. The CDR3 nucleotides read TGCGCCAGCAGCCTCCGACGGGAGAATGAAAAACTGTTTTTT.

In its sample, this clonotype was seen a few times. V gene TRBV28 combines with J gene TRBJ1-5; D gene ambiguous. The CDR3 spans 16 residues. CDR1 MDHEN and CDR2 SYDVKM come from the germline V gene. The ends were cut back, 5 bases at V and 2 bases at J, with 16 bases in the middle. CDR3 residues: CASSRSGIPGNQPQHF. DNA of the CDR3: TGTGCCAGCAGTCGATCCGGGATCCCTGGCAATCAGCCCCAGCATTTT.

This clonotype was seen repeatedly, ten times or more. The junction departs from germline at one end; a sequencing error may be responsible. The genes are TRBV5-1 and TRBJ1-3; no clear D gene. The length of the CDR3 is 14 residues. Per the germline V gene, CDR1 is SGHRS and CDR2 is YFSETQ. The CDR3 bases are TGTGCCAGCAGCTTAGTAGGATCTGGAAACACCATATATTTT. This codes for CASSLVGSGNTIYF.

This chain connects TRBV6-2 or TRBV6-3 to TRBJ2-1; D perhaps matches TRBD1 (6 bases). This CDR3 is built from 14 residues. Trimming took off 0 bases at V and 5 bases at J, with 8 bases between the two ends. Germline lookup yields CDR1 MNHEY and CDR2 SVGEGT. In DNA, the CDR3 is TGTGCCAGCAGTTACTCTTGGGACAACAATGAGCAGTTCTTC. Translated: CASSYSWDNNEQFF.

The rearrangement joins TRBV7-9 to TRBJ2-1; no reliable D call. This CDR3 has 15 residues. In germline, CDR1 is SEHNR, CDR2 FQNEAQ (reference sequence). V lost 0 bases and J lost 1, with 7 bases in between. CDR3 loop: CASSLAALSYNEQFF. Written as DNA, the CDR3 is TGTGCCAGCAGCTTAGCGGCCCTATCCTACAATGAGCAGTTCTTC.

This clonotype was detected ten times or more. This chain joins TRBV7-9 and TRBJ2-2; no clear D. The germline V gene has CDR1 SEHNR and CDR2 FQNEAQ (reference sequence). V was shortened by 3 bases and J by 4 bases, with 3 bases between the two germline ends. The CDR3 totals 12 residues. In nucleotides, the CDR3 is TGTGCCAGCAGCTTTTCCACCGGGGAGCTGTTTTTT. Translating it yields CASSFSTGELFF.

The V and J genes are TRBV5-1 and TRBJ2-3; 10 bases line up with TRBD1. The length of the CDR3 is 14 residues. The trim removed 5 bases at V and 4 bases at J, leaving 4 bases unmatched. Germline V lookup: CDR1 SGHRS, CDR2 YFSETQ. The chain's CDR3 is CASRRQGASDTQYF. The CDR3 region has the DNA TGCGCCAGCAGACGACAGGGGGCCTCAGATACGCAGTATTTT. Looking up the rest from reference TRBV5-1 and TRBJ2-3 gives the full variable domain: KAGVTQTPRYLIKTRGQQVTLSCSPISGHRSVSWYQQTPGQGLQFLFEYFSETQRNKGNFPGRFSGRQFSNSRSEMNVSTLELGDSALYLCASRRQGASDTQYFGPGTRLTVL.

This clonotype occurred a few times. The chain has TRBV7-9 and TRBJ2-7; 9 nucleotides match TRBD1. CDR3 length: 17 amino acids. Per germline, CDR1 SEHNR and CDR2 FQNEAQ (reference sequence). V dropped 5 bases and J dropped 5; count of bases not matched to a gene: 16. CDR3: CASSPLPTGQGFNEQYF. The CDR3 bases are TGTGCCAGCAGCCCCTTACCCACGGGACAGGGCTTTAACGAGCAGTACTTC.

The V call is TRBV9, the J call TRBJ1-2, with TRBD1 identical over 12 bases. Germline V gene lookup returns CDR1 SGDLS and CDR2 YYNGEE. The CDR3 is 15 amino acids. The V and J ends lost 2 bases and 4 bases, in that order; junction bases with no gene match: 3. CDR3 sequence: CASSVRDRGPYGYTF. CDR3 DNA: TGTGCCAGCAGCGTCCGGGACAGGGGGCCCTATGGCTACACCTTC.

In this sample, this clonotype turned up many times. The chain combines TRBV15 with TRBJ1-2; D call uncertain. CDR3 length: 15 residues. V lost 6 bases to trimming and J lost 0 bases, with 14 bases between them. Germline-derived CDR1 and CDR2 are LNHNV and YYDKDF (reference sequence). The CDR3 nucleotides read TGTGCCACCAGTCCCGACCCGTTAGCTAACTATGGCTACACCTTC. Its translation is CATSPDPLANYGYTF.

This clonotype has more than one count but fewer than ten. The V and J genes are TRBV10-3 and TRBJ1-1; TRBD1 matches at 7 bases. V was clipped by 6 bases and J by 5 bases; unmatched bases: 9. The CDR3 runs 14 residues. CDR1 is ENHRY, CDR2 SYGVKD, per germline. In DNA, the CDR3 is TGTGCCATCAGAGAACAGGGGCCTGAAACTGAAGCTTTCTTT. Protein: CAIREQGPETEAFF.

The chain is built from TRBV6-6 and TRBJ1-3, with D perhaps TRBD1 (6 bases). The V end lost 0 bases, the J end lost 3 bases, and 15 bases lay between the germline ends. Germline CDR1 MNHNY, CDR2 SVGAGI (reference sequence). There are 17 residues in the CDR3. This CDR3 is CASSYSRGGSYGNTIYF. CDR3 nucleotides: TGTGCCAGCAGTTACTCTAGGGGGGGATCGTATGGAAACACCATATATTTT.

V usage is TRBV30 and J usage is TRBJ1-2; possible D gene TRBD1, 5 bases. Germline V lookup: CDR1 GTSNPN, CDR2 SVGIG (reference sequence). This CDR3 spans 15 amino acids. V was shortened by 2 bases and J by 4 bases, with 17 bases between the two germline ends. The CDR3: CAWSPLGQLIYGYTF. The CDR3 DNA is TGTGCCTGGAGTCCGCTGGGGCAGCTGATCTATGGCTACACCTTC. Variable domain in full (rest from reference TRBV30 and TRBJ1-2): SQTIHQWPATLVQPVGSPLSLECTVEGTSNPNLYWYRQAAGRGLQLLFYSVGIGQISSEVPQNLSASRPQDRQFILSSKKLLLSDSGFYLCAWSPLGQLIYGYTFGSGTRLTVV.

CDR3 nucleotide sequence: TGTGCCAGCAGCTTAGCACTTAGCGGGGGGGCGGTCGATGAGCAGTTCTTC. It yields the protein CASSLALSGGAVDEQFF. J is TRBJ2-1 and V is TRBV7-2; 11 nucleotides align to TRBD2. The ends lost 0 bases at V and 8 bases at J; junction bases unmatched: 9. Germline assignment: CDR1 SGHTA and CDR2 FQGNSA. This CDR3 comprises 17 residues.